The TCR beta chain described here comes from a study of blood T cells in healthy people across ages. Study-wide results and limits: Age showed a roughly linear inverse relationship with TCR beta diversity per million T cells.

Including both end residues, the CDR3 is 15 amino acids long. CDR1 and CDR2 (germline): SNHLY, FYNNEI. With respect to this clonotype: Its target is unknown. The DNA is omitted, as the CDR3 cannot be located on it reliably, and the CDR3 follows TCRdb's listing.

Alongside a J-beta primer mix, a sample-barcoded 5' primer served in a second PCR lasting about 6 to 12 cycles. TCRdb itself ran the 5' RACE reads through MiXCR, one entry per CDR3 protein. The sample has under 800,000 distinct CDR3 sequences, roughly 21% seen once. Sample donors were healthy Caucasian individuals that came from Russia, aged roughly 6 to 95. Peripheral blood was drawn, ten milliliters per donor. Each sample yielded at least 5 micrograms of PBMC total RNA. The V gene is TRBV2, the J gene TRBJ2-5; the table's D gene call, TRBD1, was not cross checked with the DNA. This clonotype originated in a man between 65 and 85 years old in good health. Sequencing was performed on blood. This chain's CDR3 is CASSSSDRSTYEQYF.